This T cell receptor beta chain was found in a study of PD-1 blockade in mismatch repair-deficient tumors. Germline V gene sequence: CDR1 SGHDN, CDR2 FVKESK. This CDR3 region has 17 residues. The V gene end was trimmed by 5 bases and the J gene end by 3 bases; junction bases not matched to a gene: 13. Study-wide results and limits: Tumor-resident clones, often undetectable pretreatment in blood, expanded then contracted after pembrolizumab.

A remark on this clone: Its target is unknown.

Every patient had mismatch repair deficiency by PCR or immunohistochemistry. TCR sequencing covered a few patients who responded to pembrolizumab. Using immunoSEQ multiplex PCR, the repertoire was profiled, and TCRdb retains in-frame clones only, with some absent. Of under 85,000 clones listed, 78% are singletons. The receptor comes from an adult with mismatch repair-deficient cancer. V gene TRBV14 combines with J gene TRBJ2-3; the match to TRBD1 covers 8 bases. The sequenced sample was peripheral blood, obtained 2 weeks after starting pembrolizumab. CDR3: CASSFGQGKMKTDTQYF. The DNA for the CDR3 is TGTGCCAGCAGCTTCGGACAGGGAAAAATGAAGACAGATACGCAGTATTTT.